The clone carrying this TCR beta chain was seen a single time. Its target is unknown. The sample originates from a study of neoadjuvant anti-PD-1 for oral cavity cancer. Study results and caveats: Each response group had just three patients in TCR analyses.

The method was immunoSEQ multiplex PCR; TCRdb's version includes in-frame clones alone and lacks a portion of them. The sample lists some 15,000 clones, about 70% occurring once. CDR3 size: 14 residues. Germline CDR1 reads SEHNR; CDR2 reads FQNEAQ (reference sequence). The J segment lost 5 bases and the V segment lost 5 bases, leaving 4 bases of the junction unmatched. This TCR came from a person between 35 and 79 years old with oral cavity squamous cell carcinoma. This sample comprised PBMCs, obtained before nivolumab (anti-PD-1) treatment. The chain is built from TRBV7-9 and TRBJ2-5; 11 bases are shared with TRBD2. The CDR3 coding sequence is TGTGCCAGCAGCCAGTGGACTAGCGGGGAGACCCAGTACTTC. Protein: CASSQWTSGETQYF.